Following are 18 T cell receptor beta chains from one sample sequenced in a study of cytomegalovirus exposure and HLA in healthy donors. PCR used 60 Vbeta primers and 13 Jbeta primers. The repertoire was sequenced with immunoSEQ multiplex PCR; TCRdb's copy has only in-frame clones and lacks some. Here the sample spans approximately 150,000 clones, approximately 80% being singletons. Material: PBMCs. These receptor sequences come from a man in his thirties or forties in good health and CMV-seropositive.

The V and J genes are TRBV5-1 and TRBJ2-7; 9 nucleotides line up with TRBD1. Germline lookup yields CDR1 SGHRS and CDR2 YFSETQ. J was trimmed by 2 bases and V by 5 bases; bases with no gene match: 2. This CDR3 has 13 residues. Here the CDR3 DNA reads TGCGCCAGCAGGGGACAGGGAACCTACGAGCAGTACTTC. Amino acid sequence: CASRGQGTYEQYF. Combining the CDR3 with reference TRBV5-1 and TRBJ2-7 gives the whole variable domain KAGVTQTPRYLIKTRGQQVTLSCSPISGHRSVSWYQQTPGQGLQFLFEYFSETQRNKGNFPGRFSGRQFSNSRSEMNVSTLELGDSALYLCASRGQGTYEQYFGPGTRLTVT.

The rearrangement uses TRBV27 and TRBJ1-2; TRBD1 matches at 7 bases. The germline gives CDR1 MNHEY, CDR2 SMNVEV (reference sequence). V gave up 5 bases and J gave up 1 base; unmatched junction bases: 7. CDR3 length: 15 residues. CDR3 sequence (DNA): TGTGCCAGCAGTGCGACAGGGATGAATAACTATGGCTACACCTTC. This encodes CASSATGMNNYGYTF.

The gene calls are TRBV7-2 and TRBJ2-2; 12 positions match TRBD2. The CDR3 length is 14 residues. The trim removed 5 bases at V and 7 bases at J, leaving 2 bases unmatched. CDR1 and CDR2 from the germline V gene are SGHTA and FQGNSA. In nucleotides, the CDR3 is TGTGCCAGCAGCGGACTAGCGGGAATCGGGGAGCTGTTTTTT. Translating gives CASSGLAGIGELFF.

This clone was observed a single time. The CDR3 region has the DNA TGTGCCTGGAGTATTCGGACTAGCGGGAGAATCTACGAGCAGTACTTC. As protein: CAWSIRTSGRIYEQYF. The genes are TRBV30 and TRBJ2-7; TRBD2 aligns across 13 bases. V was clipped by 2 bases and J by 3 bases; unmatched bases: 7. Germline CDR1 GTSNPN, CDR2 SVGIG (reference sequence). This CDR3 is 16 amino acids long.

This clone showed up just once. This chain uses TRBV6-5 with TRBJ1-1; 9 bases are a match to TRBD1. Trimming cost V 5 bases and J 8 bases; bases outside gene matches: 3. Germline V gene data show CDR1 as MNHEY and CDR2 as SVGAGI. The CDR3 has 12 residues. CDR3 in amino acids: CASSTGQGEAFF. The CDR3 nucleotides read TGTGCCAGCAGTACGGGACAGGGCGAAGCTTTCTTT.

This clone counts as medium-sized. This rearrangement joins TRBV6-4 to TRBJ2-3, with TRBD2 matching over 7 bases. Germline CDR1 is MRHNA and CDR2 is SNTAGT. The CDR3 runs to 14 residues. The V segment lost 3 bases and the J segment 2 bases; nucleotides outside the gene matches: 2. The CDR3: CASSEQRDTDTQYF. For the CDR3, the DNA is TGTGCCAGCAGTGAGCAGCGGGACACAGATACGCAGTATTTT.

This sequence joins TRBV16 and TRBJ1-1, with D possibly TRBD1 on 6 matching bases. CDR1 KGHSY and CDR2 FQNENV come from the germline V gene. CDR3 length: 14 residues. Trimming pared 2 bases from V and 5 bases from J, leaving 12 bases between. CDR3 nucleotide sequence: TGTGCCAGCAGCCAAATCCAGGGGACAACTGAAGCTTTCTTT. It specifies CASSQIQGTTEAFF.

The rearrangement joins TRBV7-9 to TRBJ1-1, with unresolved D. Per the germline V gene, CDR1 is SEHNR and CDR2 is FQNEAQ (reference sequence). There are 15 residues in the CDR3. V was shortened by 3 bases and J by 3 bases, with 14 bases between the two germline ends. This chain's CDR3 is CASSFTTPGDTEAFF. The CDR3, as DNA: TGTGCCAGCAGCTTTACCACACCCGGAGACACTGAAGCTTTCTTT.

V and J are TRBV19 and TRBJ2-4, with D tentatively TRBD1 (6 bases). Germline CDR1 and CDR2: LNHDA and SQIVND (reference sequence). Trimming took 0 bases from V and 2 from J, leaving 17 bases between them. There are 18 residues in the CDR3. For the CDR3, the DNA is TGTGCCAGTAGTATAGATTGGGTGCCAGGGGTTTCCAAAAACATTCAGTACTTC. Amino acids: CASSIDWVPGVSKNIQYF.

The V and J genes are TRBV12-2 and TRBJ2-5; TRBD2, as called in the table, went unchecked against the DNA. TRBV12-2 has pseudogene status. The CDR3 runs to 16 residues. The CDR3: CASRFVLAGVQETQYF. CDR3 nucleotides: TGTGCAAGTCGCTTCGTACTAGCGGGAGTACAAGAGACCCAGTACTTC.

The chain couples TRBV9 to TRBJ2-7; 8 bases are shared with TRBD2. Trimming at V came to 0 bases and at J to 1 base, leaving 6 bases not matched to a gene. The CDR3 spans 16 residues. CDR1 is SGDLS and CDR2 is YYNGEE in the germline V gene. For the CDR3, the DNA is TGTGCCAGCAGCGTAGGGTATAGCGGGATTTCCTACGAGCAGTACTTC. This encodes CASSVGYSGISYEQYF.

Concerning this clone: Other DNA sequences in the sample encode the same CDR3. The V gene is TRBV18, the J gene TRBJ2-7, with 9 positions matching TRBD1. V trimming: 3 bases; J trimming: 2 bases; junction bases outside the gene matches: 2. Germline V CDR1 and CDR2: KGHSH, LQKENI. This CDR3 spans 14 amino acids. CDR3 in amino acids: CASSPGQGPYEQYF. The DNA of the CDR3 is TGTGCCAGCTCACCGGGACAGGGTCCCTACGAGCAGTACTTC.

This chain joins TRBV2 and TRBJ2-6; D is unresolved. The germline V gene has CDR1 SNHLY and CDR2 FYNNEI. Trimming shortened V by 7 bases and J by 0 bases, and 16 bases separated the two germline ends. This CDR3 has 17 amino acids. The DNA for the CDR3 is TGTGCCAGCATGTTCAGCAGGCAAAGCTCTGGGGCCAACGTCCTGACTTTC. Its protein is CASMFSRQSSGANVLTF.

This rearrangement joins TRBV28 to TRBJ2-7; 8 bases line up with TRBD1. This CDR3 contains 14 residues. V dropped 8 bases and J dropped 8; count of bases not matched to a gene: 14. Looked up from germline, CDR1 is MDHEN and CDR2 is SYDVKM. CDR3 coding DNA: TGTGCCAGCGTACCGGGACAGGAATCACCCAAGCAGTACTTC. Translated, it gives CASVPGQESPKQYF.

This clone was counted between two and nine times. This sample includes further DNA sequences coding for the same CDR3. The chain recombines TRBV5-4 with TRBJ2-7; D gene uncertain. Germline values: CDR1 SGHNT, CDR2 YYREEE (reference sequence). The CDR3 is 12 residues long. Trimming took 3 bases from V and 4 from J, leaving 8 bases between them. For the CDR3, the DNA is TGTGCCAGCAGCTCAGATACGTACGAGCAGTACTTC. Residues: CASSSDTYEQYF.

This chain connects TRBV7-2 to TRBJ1-1; 11 positions match TRBD1. V lost 8 bases and J lost 1; bases outside the gene matches: 6. CDR1 and CDR2 from the germline V gene are SGHTA and FQGNSA. The CDR3 contains 15 residues. The CDR3 nucleotides read TGTGCCAGCGGCGGGACAGGGGGAACGAACACTGAAGCTTTCTTT. It yields the protein CASGGTGGTNTEAFF. Filled out from reference TRBV7-2 and TRBJ1-1, the complete variable domain reads GAGVSQSPSNKVTEKGKDVELRCDPISGHTALYWYRQSLGQGLEFLIYFQGNSAPDKSGLPSDRFSAERTGGSVSTLTIQRTQQEDSAVYLCASGGTGGTNTEAFFGQGTRLTVV.

This clone was observed once. The genes are TRBV28 and TRBJ1-4, with 10 bases fitting TRBD1. This CDR3 comprises 16 residues. In germline, CDR1 is MDHEN, CDR2 SYDVKM. J lost 8 bases, V lost 6 bases, and 12 bases had no gene match. CDR3 in DNA: TGTGCCAGCAGCCGACAGGGGGCGCGGGAGAGAGAAAAACTGTTTTTT. Translated: CASSRQGAREREKLFF.

The rearrangement links TRBV9 to TRBJ1-3; D gene ambiguous. The CDR3 length is 12 residues. Germline V lookup: CDR1 SGDLS, CDR2 YYNGEE. V lost 3 bases and J 3 bases, leaving 4 bases between the germline ends. The CDR3 sequence: CASSASGNTIYF. As DNA, the CDR3 is TGTGCCAGCAGCGCCAGTGGAAACACCATATATTTT.